This T cell receptor beta chain was profiled in a study of T cells in Graves' hyperthyroidism and ophthalmopathy (dated by TCRdb to between 2018 and 2020). For the study in its entirety: To identify TCR V-J signatures that set the groups apart, the researchers used a discovery cohort of 90 to 100 patients, made up of about 44 with Graves' ophthalmopathy and some 58 with stable Graves' hyperthyroidism. Prospective prediction of ophthalmopathy was tested in an independent validation cohort of under 20 hyperthyroidism patients and some 17 patients who later progressed to ophthalmopathy. The 85 to 100 discovery patients were divided at random into training and test sets in a 7:3 ratio. The study also compared thyroid tissue and blood T-cell repertoires from roughly 6 Graves' hyperthyroidism patients. After sampling, hyperthyroidism patients received methimazole starting at 30 mg daily, and ophthalmopathy patients received high-dose intravenous methylprednisolone. The paper describes TCR Vbeta CDR3 sequencing of 130 to 150 peripheral blood samples, made up of roughly 40 ophthalmopathy patients, approximately 76 hyperthyroidism patients and 17 progressor patients.

This clonotype has ten or more counts. Its cognate antigen has yet to be identified. It has no much larger one-base neighbor in the sample; base qualities were not kept. Stable Graves' hyperthyroidism was defined as the absence of progression to ophthalmopathy over 18 months of follow-up. Hyperthyroidism patients were newly diagnosed, had a disease duration of under 2 months, and were aged 18 to 65 years. Patients with uncontrolled infections, other autoimmune diseases, pregnancy or lactation were excluded. Diagnoses were established on the basis of clinical symptoms, serum thyroxine and TRAb, thyroid ultrasound, and orbital computed tomography. Trizol reagent was used to extract total RNA, and RNA quality was then checked on an Agilent 2100 Bioanalyzer. TCR beta CDR3 regions were amplified from RNA transcripts. For the first round of RT-PCR on the TCR CDR3, the HTBI primer set was used together with the Qiagen OneStep RT-PCR kit. Libraries were constructed in a second round of multiplex PCR, after which size selection and purification were performed. The libraries were sequenced on an Illumina HiSeq2000 using paired-end 100 bp reads. Under the source paper's analysis protocol: SOAPnuke was used to process the raw data, removing reads that contained adapters or uncalled bases, had a mean Phred below 15, or lacked an exact match to the constant primer or identifier. COPE v1.2.5 was used to merge high-quality paired reads, and clonotypes were defined as unique nucleotide sequences. MiTCR v1.1 was used to align the clonotypes against IMGT TRBV, TRBD and TRBJ reference segments. The analysis included only V-J combinations with a frequency above 0.0001, which together covered over 98% of the repertoires. A TCS score was defined as the ratio of F50 (clonal expansion) to E x V (chaos), with BLOSUM62-based TCRdist applied between CDR3 peptides within each V-J. Welch's t-statistics and random forest reduced 500 to 550 V-J features to 13, which were used in a naive Bayes classifier (R e1071). Using fastp trimming at Q25 and MiXCR clonotype assembly, TCRdb reanalyzed the public sequencing data and kept in-frame beta chains. Records with the same CDR3 protein are collapsed into one entry carrying the most frequent genes and DNA. None of the V and J calls come from the authors' own analysis; TCRdb made them. The sample table lists 600,000 or so distinct CDR3 sequences, about 45% of them with a count of one. The top ten hold 6.5% to 9% of the sample.

The CDR3 sequence holds 18 residues, the cysteine and phenylalanine included. Just CDR3 DNA is preserved here, 54 bases in frame from base 1. The germline V gene yields KGHDR for CDR1 and SFDVKD for CDR2. At the junction V is shortened by 3 bases and J by 5 bases, with 24 bases in between. Here is what the overall study found, with its caveats: In validation, the model predicted progression to ophthalmopathy a median of approximately 6.3 months before onset, with about 64% sensitivity and 72.22% specificity. Most expanded thyroid clonotypes (frequency above 0.001) were also detected in blood, a finding suggesting that blood repertoires may reflect thyroid immune responses. In cross-validation, a model built on a 13 V-J signature told ophthalmopathy apart from stable hyperthyroidism with 87.88% sensitivity and around 81% specificity, and in testing the same model reached 80%/75%. No statistical method was used to set the sample size in advance, and investigators knew the group allocation.

The receptor comes from a woman aged 18-29 years with Graves' hyperthyroidism. Donor details come from another sample of the same person, matched by shared clones. Sequencing was performed on peripheral blood or thyroid tissue (not recorded which). The chain was built from TRBV24-1 and TRBJ1-2, with no D gene named confidently. Read as DNA, the sequence is TGTGCCACCAGTGATACCACCCTATCCAGGCCGAACGGGTATGGCTACACCTTC. It specifies CATSDTTLSRPNGYGYTF.